This T cell receptor beta chain appears in the sequencing data of a study of T-cell reconstitution after alpha-beta-depleted transplantation in children. Study observations and caveats: TCRbeta diversity was high at day 60 in some patients (a result of surviving recipient T cells and thymic progenitors). One year post-transplant, T-cell counts and diversity were largely derived from T cells produced anew. Several hundred expanded graft clones reportedly gave rise to the alpha-beta T cells present about two months after transplant.

Of note for this clonotype: Its target is not known.

The CDR3 is 15 amino acids. The V segment lost 5 bases and the J segment 6 bases; nucleotides outside the gene matches: 6. Germline V gives CDR1 SSHAT, CDR2 FNYEAQ (reference sequence). Construction of the TCRbeta library involved unique molecular identifiers. One entry per CDR3 protein, called by TCRdb with MiXCR from the PCR reads. The repertoire holds some 830,000 distinct CDR3 sequences, with approximately 15% as singletons. This specimen consisted of PBMCs, mostly from graft donor cells, obtained 360 days after TCRalphabeta/CD19-depleted stem cell transplant. The chain joins TRBV7-7 to TRBJ2-7; 14 bases are shared with TRBD2. The TCR was taken from a male patient aged 10-17 years who had a stem cell transplant for acute lymphoblastic leukemia, so the T cells may come from the graft donor. CDR3 in amino acids: CASSPGLAGVAEQYF. In DNA, the CDR3 is TGTGCCAGCAGCCCGGGACTAGCGGGAGTTGCCGAGCAGTACTTC.